The 8 T cell receptor beta chains below all came from one sample that was sequenced in a study of early T cells in non-severe SARS-CoV-2 infection. TCRdb reprocessed the 5' RACE reads with MiXCR, giving one entry per CDR3 protein. Here the sample spans 95,000 to 110,000 distinct CDR3 sequences, around 10% being singletons. Sequencing was performed on whole blood. The receptors here all came from an adult who was a healthcare worker with PCR-confirmed SARS-CoV-2 infection or an uninfected control (not recorded which).

J is TRBJ2-5 and V is TRBV9, with D possibly TRBD1 on 5 matching bases. The V end lost 2 bases, the J end lost 1 base, and 9 bases lay between the germline ends. CDR3 length equals 14 residues. Germline CDR1 is SGDLS and CDR2 is YYNGEE. DNA of the CDR3: TGTGCCAGCAGCGTCGACAGCCTCCAAGAGACCCAGTACTTC. The encoded protein is CASSVDSLQETQYF.

This clonotype was seen a few times. The chain carries TRBV7-9 and TRBJ2-4, with 7 bases lining up with TRBD1. Germline assignment: CDR1 SEHNR and CDR2 FQNEAQ (reference sequence). Losses at the gene ends were 5 bases for V and 2 bases for J; bases not matched to a gene: 6. CDR3 length: 15 amino acids. This CDR3 reads CASSRQGASKNIQYF. CDR3 DNA: TGTGCCAGCAGCCGACAGGGTGCGTCCAAAAACATTCAGTACTTC.

Ten or more counts support this clonotype. The chain recombines TRBV7-2 with TRBJ2-7, with TRBD1 as a possible D gene (5 bases). The CDR3 has 14 residues. Germline V CDR1 and CDR2: SGHTA, FQGNSA. The V gene lost 1 base and the J gene lost 3 bases, with 10 bases spanning the gap. The CDR3 nucleotides read TGTGCCAGCAGCTTAGTACCCCAGGGCTACGAGCAGTACTTC. The encoded protein is CASSLVPQGYEQYF.

This clonotype was observed at least ten times. The DNA of the CDR3 is TGTGCCAGCAGTTACTGGACTAGCGGGAGGAATGAGCAGTTCTTC. This sequence encodes CASSYWTSGRNEQFF. This chain links TRBV6-5 with TRBJ2-1; 14 bases fit TRBD2. Germline trimming cut 1 base from V and 7 bases from J; bases unmatched to any gene: 0. Per the germline V gene, CDR1 is MNHEY and CDR2 is SVGAGI. The CDR3 has 15 amino acids.

This sequence joins TRBV7-9 and TRBJ2-1; the match to TRBD2 covers 7 bases. The CDR3 is 19 residues long. The germline CDR1 and CDR2 sequences are SEHNR and FQNEAQ (reference sequence). The J segment lost 0 bases and the V segment lost 2 bases, leaving 13 bases of the junction unmatched. CDR3 region: CASSLLGGSDYPSYNEQFF. The CDR3, as DNA: TGTGCCAGCAGCTTATTGGGCGGGAGCGACTATCCCTCCTACAATGAGCAGTTCTTC.

This clonotype was seen repeatedly, ten times or more. The rearrangement uses TRBV12-3 or TRBV12-4 and TRBJ2-2; 8 nucleotides line up with TRBD2. CDR3 length: 16 amino acids. V shed 7 bases, J shed 6 bases, and the junction held 13 bases outside the gene matches. This CDR3 reads CASTRVGREVAGELFF. The CDR3 DNA is TGTGCCAGCACCCGAGTGGGGCGGGAGGTAGCCGGGGAGCTGTTTTTT.

This clonotype was seen ten or more times. The J gene is TRBJ1-2, the V gene TRBV19; 8 bases agree with TRBD1. The CDR3 length is 15 residues. The J segment lost 5 bases and the V segment lost 10 bases, leaving 15 bases of the junction unmatched. Germline CDR1 and CDR2: LNHDA and SQIVND (reference sequence). The chain's CDR3 is CATSLKGQAVYGYTF. The CDR3 nucleotides are TGTGCCACCAGCTTAAAGGGACAGGCCGTTTATGGCTACACCTTC.

This clonotype was observed a few times. The chain combines TRBV7-9 with TRBJ2-1, with 9 bases aligning to TRBD2. This CDR3 is 16 amino acids long. Germline trimming cut 5 bases from V and 4 bases from J; bases unmatched to any gene: 9. CDR1 is SEHNR, CDR2 FQNEAQ, per germline (reference sequence). The CDR3 DNA reads as TGTGCCAGCAGCCCGAGTAGCGGGGGTCAATACAATGAGCAGTTCTTC. Translation: CASSPSSGGQYNEQFF.